The 11 T cell receptor beta chains below come from one sample, sequenced in a study of blood T cell repertoires in COVID-19. Method: immunoSEQ multiplex PCR; TCRdb's copy keeps in-frame clones and lacks some. The table lists over 150,000 clones, around 90% of them singletons. The material sequenced was peripheral blood. The source of these receptors is a man aged 50 or older who had recovered from COVID-19.

The chain joins TRBV9 to TRBJ1-1, with D unclear. The germline V and J ends were trimmed by 3 bases and 1 base, with 10 bases remaining between them. The CDR3 covers 14 residues. CDR1 and CDR2 (germline): SGDLS, YYNGEE. The DNA of the CDR3 is TGTGCCAGCAGCGCCCAAACAACGAACACTGAAGCTTTCTTT. Translating it yields CASSAQTTNTEAFF.

This sequence joins TRBV7-6 and TRBJ2-3; 8 bases agree with TRBD2. J was trimmed by 2 bases and V by 0 bases; bases with no gene match: 4. CDR3 length equals 16 residues. Germline CDR1 and CDR2: SGHVS and FNYEAQ. For the CDR3, the DNA is TGTGCCAGCAGCTTAGCGGGGACTAGTCTCACAGATACGCAGTATTTT. Protein: CASSLAGTSLTDTQYF.

This clone has just one count. The genes are TRBV19 and TRBJ2-7, with D hard to call. Germline V gene lookup returns CDR1 LNHDA and CDR2 SQIVND (reference sequence). The CDR3 contains 15 residues. V lost 7 bases and J lost 7, with 23 bases in between. In DNA, the CDR3 is TGTGCCAGTACCCCCCCCCAGACATTTACTCGGGAGCAGTACTTC. Translation: CASTPPQTFTREQYF.

This chain joins TRBV18 and TRBJ2-7, with D possibly matching TRBD1 (6 bases). Germline lookup yields CDR1 KGHSH and CDR2 LQKENI. There are 14 residues in the CDR3. Between the trimmed V and J ends, which lost 3 bases and 3 bases, there was a span of 12 bases. The CDR3: CASSPVPDSYEQYF. CDR3 coding DNA: TGTGCCAGCTCACCCGTACCGGACAGCTACGAGCAGTACTTC. The full variable domain, its missing parts supplied by reference TRBV18 and TRBJ2-7, is NAGVMQNPRHLVRRRGQEARLRCSPMKGHSHVYWYRQLPEEGLKFMVYLQKENIIDESGMPKERFSAEFPKEGPSILRIQQVVRGDSAAYFCASSPVPDSYEQYFGPGTRLTVT.

The CDR3 nucleotides are TGCGCCAGCAGCCAAGAATGGGGCGGGGATGGCTACACCTTC. Translation: CASSQEWGGDGYTF. The gene calls are TRBV4-1 and TRBJ1-2; D perhaps matches TRBD1 (5 bases). V was cut by 0 bases and J by 6 bases, with 11 bases left in between. CDR1 and CDR2 (germline): MGHRA, YSYEKL. The CDR3 extends over 14 amino acids.

V is TRBV2 and J is TRBJ2-1; 9 bases are shared with TRBD2. This CDR3 is 15 amino acids long. Looked up from germline, CDR1 is SNHLY and CDR2 is FYNNEI. V lost 2 bases to trimming and J lost 9 bases; unmatched junction nucleotides: 8. The chain's CDR3 is CASSEQTSGVGEQFF. CDR3 nucleotide sequence: TGTGCCAGCAGTGAACAGACTAGCGGAGTGGGTGAGCAGTTCTTC.

The V and J genes are TRBV28 and TRBJ2-5; 12 bases agree with TRBD1. CDR1 and CDR2 (germline): MDHEN, SYDVKM. The CDR3 contains 15 residues. Trimming cost V 1 base and J 5 bases; bases outside gene matches: 2. CDR3 sequence reads: CASSLSGQGAETQYF. The CDR3 DNA is TGTGCCAGCAGTTTATCGGGACAGGGGGCGGAGACCCAGTACTTC. The whole variable domain, filled in from reference TRBV28 and TRBJ2-5, reads DVKVTQSSRYLVKRTGEKVFLECVQDMDHENMFWYRQDPGLGLRLIYFSYDVKMKEKGDIPEGYSVSREKKERFSLILESASTNQTSMYLCASSLSGQGAETQYFGPGTRLLVL.

The chain couples TRBV19 to TRBJ2-7; 7 nucleotides line up with TRBD1. Germline-derived CDR1 and CDR2 are LNHDA and SQIVND (reference sequence). The CDR3 runs 13 residues. V lost 8 bases and J lost 1; bases outside the gene matches: 5. The CDR3 DNA sequence: TGTGCCAGTCCTGGGGACAGATCCTACGAGCAGTACTTC. As protein: CASPGDRSYEQYF.

The chain combines TRBV15 with TRBJ2-7; 8 bases match TRBD1. Trimming removed 2 bases from V and 3 bases from J; junction bases left unmatched: 6. The CDR3 runs to 15 residues. CDR1 and CDR2 from the germline V gene are LNHNV and YYDKDF (reference sequence). CDR3 residues: CATSRTGTGIYEQYF. For the CDR3, the DNA is TGTGCCACCAGCAGAACCGGGACAGGCATCTACGAGCAGTACTTC.

This chain connects TRBV28 to TRBJ2-4, with a weak D call TRBD2 (7 bases). V dropped 6 bases and J dropped 0 bases, with 24 bases sitting between them. Germline V CDR1 and CDR2: MDHEN, SYDVKM. There are 19 residues in the CDR3. The CDR3 bases are TGTGCCAGCAGCTCTTGGGGAACGGGGGGCGATCTAGCCAAAAACATTCAGTACTTC. It yields the protein CASSSWGTGGDLAKNIQYF.

This clone came up once. V and J are TRBV29-1 and TRBJ1-1; TRBD1 is a possible D gene (5 bases). The CDR3 length is 12 residues. Between the trimmed V and J ends, which lost 4 bases and 0 bases, there was a span of 6 bases. Per germline, CDR1 SQVTM and CDR2 ANQGSEA. The CDR3 sequence is CSVAGLNTEAFF. CDR3 coding DNA: TGCAGCGTTGCAGGGCTGAACACTGAAGCTTTCTTT.